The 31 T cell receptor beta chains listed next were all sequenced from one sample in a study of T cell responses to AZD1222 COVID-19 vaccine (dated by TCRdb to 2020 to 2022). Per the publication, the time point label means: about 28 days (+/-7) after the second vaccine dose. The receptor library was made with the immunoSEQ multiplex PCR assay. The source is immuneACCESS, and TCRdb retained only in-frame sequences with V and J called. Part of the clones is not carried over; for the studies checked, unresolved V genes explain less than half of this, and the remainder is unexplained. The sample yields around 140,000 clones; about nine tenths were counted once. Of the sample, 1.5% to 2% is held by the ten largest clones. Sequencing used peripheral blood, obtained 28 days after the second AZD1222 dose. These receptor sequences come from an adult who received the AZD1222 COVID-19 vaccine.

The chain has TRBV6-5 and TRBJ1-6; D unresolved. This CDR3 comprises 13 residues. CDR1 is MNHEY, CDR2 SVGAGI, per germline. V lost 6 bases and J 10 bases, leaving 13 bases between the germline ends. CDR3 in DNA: TGTGCCAGCAGCCCCAAGCCCACCTCACCCCTCCACTTT. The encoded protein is CASSPKPTSPLHF.

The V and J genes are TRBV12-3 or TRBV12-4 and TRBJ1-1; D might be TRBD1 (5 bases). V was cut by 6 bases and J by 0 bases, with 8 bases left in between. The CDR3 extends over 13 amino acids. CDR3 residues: CASSATVNTEAFF. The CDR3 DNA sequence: TGTGCCAGCAGCGCGACAGTGAACACTGAAGCTTTCTTT.

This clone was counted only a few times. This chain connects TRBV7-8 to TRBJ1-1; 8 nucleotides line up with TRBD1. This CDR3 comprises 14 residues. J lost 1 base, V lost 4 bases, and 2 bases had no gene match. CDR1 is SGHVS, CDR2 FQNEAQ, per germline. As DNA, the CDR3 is TGTGCCAGCAGCTGGGACAGGTCGAACACTGAAGCTTTCTTT. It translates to CASSWDRSNTEAFF.

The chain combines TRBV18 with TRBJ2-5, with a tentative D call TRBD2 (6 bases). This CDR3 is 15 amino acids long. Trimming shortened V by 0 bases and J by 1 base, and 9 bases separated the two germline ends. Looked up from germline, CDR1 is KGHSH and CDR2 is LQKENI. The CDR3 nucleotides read TGTGCCAGCTCACCACCTAGCGGCCCCCAAGAGACCCAGTACTTC. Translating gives CASSPPSGPQETQYF.

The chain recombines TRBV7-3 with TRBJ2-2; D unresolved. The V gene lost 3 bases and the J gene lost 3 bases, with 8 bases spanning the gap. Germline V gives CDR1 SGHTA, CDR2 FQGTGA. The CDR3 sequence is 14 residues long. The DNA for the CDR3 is TGTGCCAGCAGCTTGACCAGAGACACCGGGGAGCTGTTTTTT. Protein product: CASSLTRDTGELFF.

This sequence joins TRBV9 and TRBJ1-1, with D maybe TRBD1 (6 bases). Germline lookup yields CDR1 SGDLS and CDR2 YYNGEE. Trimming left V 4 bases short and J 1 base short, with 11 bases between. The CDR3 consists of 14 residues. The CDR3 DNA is TGTGCCAGCAGCCTACAGGGAACGAACACTGAAGCTTTCTTT. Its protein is CASSLQGTNTEAFF.

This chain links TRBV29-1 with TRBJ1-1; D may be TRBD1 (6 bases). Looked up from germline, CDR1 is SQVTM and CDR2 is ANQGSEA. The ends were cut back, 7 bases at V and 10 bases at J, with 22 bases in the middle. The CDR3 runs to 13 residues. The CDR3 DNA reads TGCAGCGCCGCCCTGCTCACACAGGGTGGAGCTTTCTTT. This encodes CSAALLTQGGAFF.

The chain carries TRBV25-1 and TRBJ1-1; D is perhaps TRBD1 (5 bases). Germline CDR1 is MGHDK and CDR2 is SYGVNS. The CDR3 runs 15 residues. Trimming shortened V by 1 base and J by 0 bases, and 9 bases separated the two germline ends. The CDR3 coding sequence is TGTGCCAGCAGTGAATCGCAGGGCCTGAACACTGAAGCTTTCTTT. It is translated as CASSESQGLNTEAFF.

DNA for the CDR3: TGTGCCAGCAGCTTGGGACAGGGAGGGTTATTACCCCTCCACTTT. Translated, it gives CASSLGQGGLLPLHF. The chain couples TRBV5-6 to TRBJ1-6; 7 bases are shared with TRBD1. V trimming: 0 bases; J trimming: 12 bases; junction bases outside the gene matches: 9. CDR1 and CDR2 (germline): SGHDT, YYEEEE. CDR3 length: 15 residues.

The CDR3 sequence: CAWSVISDEQFF. CDR3 DNA sequence: TGTGCCTGGAGTGTAATAAGCGATGAGCAGTTCTTC. The rearrangement uses TRBV30 and TRBJ2-1; D not certain. CDR3 length equals 12 residues. V was pared by 0 bases and J by 8 bases, with 8 bases between. CDR1 and CDR2 from the germline V gene are GTSNPN and SVGIG (reference sequence).

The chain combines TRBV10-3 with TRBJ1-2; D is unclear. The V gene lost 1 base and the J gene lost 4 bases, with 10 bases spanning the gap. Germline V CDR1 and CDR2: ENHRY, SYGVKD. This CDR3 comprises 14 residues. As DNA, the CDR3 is TGTGCCATCAGTGAGTATGGCCAGAGCTATGGCTACACCTTC. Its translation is CAISEYGQSYGYTF.

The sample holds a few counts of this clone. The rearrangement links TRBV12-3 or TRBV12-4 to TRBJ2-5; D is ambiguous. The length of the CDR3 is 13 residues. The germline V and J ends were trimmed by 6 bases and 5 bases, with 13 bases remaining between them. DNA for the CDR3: TGTGCCAGCAGACCCCAGGTCACGGAGACCCAGTACTTC. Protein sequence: CASRPQVTETQYF.

The CDR3 is CASMTGGATNEKLFF. In DNA, the CDR3 is TGTGCCAGCATGACAGGGGGGGCAACTAATGAAAAACTGTTTTTT. The chain has TRBV6-5 and TRBJ1-4; TRBD1 agrees at 9 bases. V dropped 7 bases and J dropped 0; count of bases not matched to a gene: 3. CDR1 is MNHEY, CDR2 SVGAGI, per germline. The CDR3 covers 15 residues.

In nucleotides, the CDR3 is TGTGCCAGCAGCCCCCTGACGGGAACTGAAGCTTTCTTT. Translated, it gives CASSPLTGTEAFF. The rearrangement joins TRBV9 to TRBJ1-1; D is unresolved. CDR1 is SGDLS and CDR2 is YYNGEE in the germline V gene. V was clipped by 4 bases and J by 5 bases, with 12 bases between them. The CDR3 runs to 13 residues.

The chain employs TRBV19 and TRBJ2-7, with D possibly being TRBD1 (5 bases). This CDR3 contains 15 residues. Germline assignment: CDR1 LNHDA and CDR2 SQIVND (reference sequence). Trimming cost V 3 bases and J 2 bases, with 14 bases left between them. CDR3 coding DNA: TGTGCCAGTAGTATCGCAGGGAAGCTTCCCTACGAGCAGTACTTC. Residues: CASSIAGKLPYEQYF. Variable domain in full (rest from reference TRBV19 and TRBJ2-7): DGGITQSPKYLFRKEGQNVTLSCEQNLNHDAMYWYRQDPGQGLRLIYYSQIVNDFQKGDIAEGYSVSREKKESFPLTVTSAQKNPTAFYLCASSIAGKLPYEQYFGPGTRLTVT.

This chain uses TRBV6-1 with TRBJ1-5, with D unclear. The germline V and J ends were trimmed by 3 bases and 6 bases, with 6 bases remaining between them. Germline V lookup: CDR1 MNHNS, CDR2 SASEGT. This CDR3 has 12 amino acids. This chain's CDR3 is CASSDSSQPQHF. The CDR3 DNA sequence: TGTGCCAGCAGTGACAGTAGTCAGCCCCAGCATTTT.

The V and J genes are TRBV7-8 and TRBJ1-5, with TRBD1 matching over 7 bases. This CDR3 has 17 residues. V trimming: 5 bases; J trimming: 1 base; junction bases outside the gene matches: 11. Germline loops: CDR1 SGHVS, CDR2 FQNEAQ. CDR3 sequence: CASSTTALQGSNQPQHF. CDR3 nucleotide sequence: TGTGCCAGCAGCACCACCGCCCTACAGGGGAGCAATCAGCCCCAGCATTTT.

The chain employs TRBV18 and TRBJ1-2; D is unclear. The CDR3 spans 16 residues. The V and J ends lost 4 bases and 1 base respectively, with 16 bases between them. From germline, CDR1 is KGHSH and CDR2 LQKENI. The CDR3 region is CASSLQPGVYNYGYTF. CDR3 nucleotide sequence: TGTGCCAGCTCACTCCAGCCCGGGGTGTATAACTATGGCTACACCTTC.

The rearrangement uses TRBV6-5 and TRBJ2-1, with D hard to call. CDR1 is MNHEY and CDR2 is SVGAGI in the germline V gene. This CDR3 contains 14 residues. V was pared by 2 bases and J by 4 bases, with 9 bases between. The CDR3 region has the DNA TGTGCCAGCAGTTACAGGGCCAATTACAATGAGCAGTTCTTC. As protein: CASSYRANYNEQFF.

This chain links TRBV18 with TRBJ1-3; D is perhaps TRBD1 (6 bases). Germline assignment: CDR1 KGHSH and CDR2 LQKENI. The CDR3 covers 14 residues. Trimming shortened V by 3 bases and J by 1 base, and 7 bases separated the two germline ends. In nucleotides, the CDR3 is TGTGCCAGCTCACCCGACAGGTCTGGAAACACCATATATTTT. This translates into CASSPDRSGNTIYF.

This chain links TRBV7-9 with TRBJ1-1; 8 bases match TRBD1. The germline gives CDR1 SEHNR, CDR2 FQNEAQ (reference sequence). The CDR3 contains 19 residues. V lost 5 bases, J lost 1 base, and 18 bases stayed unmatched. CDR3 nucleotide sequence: TGTGCCAGCAGCCTACAGGGGGGCGGAATGCCCTCGTCGAACACTGAAGCTTTCTTT. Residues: CASSLQGGGMPSSNTEAFF.

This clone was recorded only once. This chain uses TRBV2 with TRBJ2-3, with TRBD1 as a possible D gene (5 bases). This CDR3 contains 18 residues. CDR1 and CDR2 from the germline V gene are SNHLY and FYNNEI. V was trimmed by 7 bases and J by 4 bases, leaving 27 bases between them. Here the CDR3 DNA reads TGTGCCAGCACCATTTCATCCCAGACCCGAAAGGGGCCAGATACGCAGTATTTT. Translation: CASTISSQTRKGPDTQYF. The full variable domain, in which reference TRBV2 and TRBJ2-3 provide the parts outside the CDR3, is EPEVTQTPSHQVTQMGQEVILRCVPISNHLYFYWYRQILGQKVEFLVSFYNNEISEKSEIFDDQFSVERPDGSNFTLKIRSTKLEDSAMYFCASTISSQTRKGPDTQYFGPGTRLTVL.

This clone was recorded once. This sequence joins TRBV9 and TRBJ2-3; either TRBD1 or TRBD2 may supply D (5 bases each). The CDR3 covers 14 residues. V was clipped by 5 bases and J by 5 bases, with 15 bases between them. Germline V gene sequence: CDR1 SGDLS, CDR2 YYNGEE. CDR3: CASSEGQVRDTQYF. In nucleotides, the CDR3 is TGTGCCAGCAGTGAGGGGCAAGTCAGAGATACGCAGTATTTT.

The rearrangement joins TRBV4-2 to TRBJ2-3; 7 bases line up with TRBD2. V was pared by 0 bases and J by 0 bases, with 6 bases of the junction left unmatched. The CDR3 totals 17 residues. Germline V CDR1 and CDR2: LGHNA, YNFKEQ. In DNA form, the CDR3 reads TGTGCCAGCAGCCAAGATCATAGCGGGTCTAGCACAGATACGCAGTATTTT. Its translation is CASSQDHSGSSTDTQYF.

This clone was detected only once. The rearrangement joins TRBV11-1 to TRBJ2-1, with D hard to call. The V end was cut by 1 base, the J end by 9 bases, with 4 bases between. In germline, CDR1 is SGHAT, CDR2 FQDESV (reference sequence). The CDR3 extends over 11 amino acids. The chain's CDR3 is CASSLGSEQFF. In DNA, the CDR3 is TGTGCCAGCAGCTTAGGTAGTGAGCAGTTCTTC.

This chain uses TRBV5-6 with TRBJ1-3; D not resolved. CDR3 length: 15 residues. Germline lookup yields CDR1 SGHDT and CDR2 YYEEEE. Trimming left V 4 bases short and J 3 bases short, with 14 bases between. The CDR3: CASSLLSGYGNTIYF. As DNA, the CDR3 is TGTGCCAGCAGCCTCCTTTCAGGTTATGGAAACACCATATATTTT.

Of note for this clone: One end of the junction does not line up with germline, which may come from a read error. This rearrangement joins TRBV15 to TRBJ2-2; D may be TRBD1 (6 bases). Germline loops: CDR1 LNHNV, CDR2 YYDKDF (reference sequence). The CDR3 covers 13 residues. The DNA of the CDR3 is TGTGCCACGAGCAGGGACACCACCGGGGAGCTGTTTTTT. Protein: CATSRDTTGELFF.

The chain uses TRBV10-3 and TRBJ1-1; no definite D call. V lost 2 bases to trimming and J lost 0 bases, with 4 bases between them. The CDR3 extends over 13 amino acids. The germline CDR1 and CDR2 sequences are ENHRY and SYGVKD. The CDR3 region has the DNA TGTGCCATCAGTGAGCAGGTGAACACTGAAGCTTTCTTT. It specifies CAISEQVNTEAFF.

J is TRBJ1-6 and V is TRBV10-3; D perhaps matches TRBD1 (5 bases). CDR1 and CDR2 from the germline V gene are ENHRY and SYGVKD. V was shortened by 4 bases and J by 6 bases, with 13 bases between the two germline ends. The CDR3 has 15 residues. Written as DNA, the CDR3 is TGTGCCATCAGTGCCAGGGACGGCTCTAATTCACCCCTCCACTTT. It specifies CAISARDGSNSPLHF.

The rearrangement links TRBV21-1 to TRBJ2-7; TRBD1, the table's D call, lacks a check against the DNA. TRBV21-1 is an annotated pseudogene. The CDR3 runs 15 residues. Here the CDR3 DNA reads TGTGCCAGCAGCAAAGCGACAGGGGAAGGGCGCGAGCAGTACTTC. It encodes CASSKATGEGREQYF.

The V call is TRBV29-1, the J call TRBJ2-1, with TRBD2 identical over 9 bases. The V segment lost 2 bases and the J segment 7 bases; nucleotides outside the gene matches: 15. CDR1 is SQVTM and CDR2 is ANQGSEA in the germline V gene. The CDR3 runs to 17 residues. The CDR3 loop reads CSVEPWGASGVVNEQFF. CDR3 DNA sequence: TGCAGCGTTGAACCCTGGGGGGCTAGCGGGGTAGTGAATGAGCAGTTCTTC.